The 23 T cell receptor beta chains below were found in one sample sequenced in a study of fetal regulatory T cell absence and autoimmunity. Generated by immunoSEQ multiplex PCR, the TCRdb table keeps only in-frame clones and is missing some. The sample comprises about 46,000 clones, roughly 83% of which are singletons, and 0.41% rests with the top ten. Sequencing was performed on cord blood. Every receptor here comes from a newborn boy with IPEX syndrome.

The V call is TRBV5-4, the J call TRBJ1-2, with D perhaps matching TRBD1 (5 bases). V was shortened by 0 bases and J by 4 bases, with 10 bases between the two germline ends. Germline V CDR1 and CDR2: SGHNT, YYREEE (reference sequence). The CDR3 loop spans 14 amino acids. CDR3 nucleotide sequence: TGTGCCAGCAGCTTGGGGGGGAAGGGCTATGGCTACACCTTC. Translation: CASSLGGKGYGYTF.

The chain carries TRBV6-5 and TRBJ2-6; D is undetermined. Germline-derived CDR1 and CDR2 are MNHEY and SVGAGI. This CDR3 comprises 13 residues. V dropped 2 bases and J dropped 2 bases, with 1 base sitting between them. Written as DNA, the CDR3 is TGTGCCAGCAGTTACCCTGGGGCCAACGTCCTGACTTTC. It is translated as CASSYPGANVLTF.

The chain couples TRBV27 to TRBJ1-5; D gene uncertain. V was trimmed by 6 bases and J by 7 bases, leaving 13 bases between them. The CDR3 sequence is 13 residues long. The germline V gene encodes CDR1 MNHEY and CDR2 SMNVEV (reference sequence). CDR3 region: CASSAGIKQPQHF. In nucleotides, the CDR3 is TGTGCCAGCAGCGCCGGGATAAAACAGCCCCAGCATTTT.

The V gene is TRBV4-1, the J gene TRBJ2-3; D not certain. V dropped 2 bases and J dropped 2 bases, with 5 bases sitting between them. CDR3 length: 13 amino acids. CDR1 and CDR2 from the germline V gene are MGHRA and YSYEKL. The CDR3 DNA reads TGCGCCAGCAGCCAACCAGCCACAGATACGCAGTATTTT. Translating gives CASSQPATDTQYF.

This chain connects TRBV19 to TRBJ2-7, with a possible D match to TRBD2 (5 bases). Germline CDR1 is LNHDA and CDR2 is SQIVND (reference sequence). The V end was cut by 5 bases, the J end by 3 bases, with 8 bases between. CDR3 size: 12 residues. This CDR3 is CASSQGLYEQYF. CDR3 in DNA: TGTGCCAGTAGTCAAGGACTCTACGAGCAGTACTTC.

The chain joins TRBV5-4 to TRBJ2-1; 9 bases align to TRBD2. In germline, CDR1 is SGHNT, CDR2 YYREEE (reference sequence). V shed 4 bases, J shed 4 bases, and the junction held 3 bases outside the gene matches. This CDR3 spans 14 amino acids. CDR3 coding DNA: TGTGCCAGCAGCGGGACTAGCCCGTACAATGAGCAGTTCTTC. Translation: CASSGTSPYNEQFF.

This clone was observed a single time. V usage is TRBV29-1 and J usage is TRBJ2-7; the D is unclear. CDR3 length: 12 residues. Trimming cost V 0 bases and J 0 bases, with 3 bases left between them. CDR1 and CDR2 from the germline V gene are SQVTM and ANQGSEA. CDR3 residues: CSVEDNSYEQYF. As DNA, the CDR3 is TGCAGCGTTGAAGACAACTCCTACGAGCAGTACTTC.

This sequence joins TRBV19 and TRBJ2-5; TRBD2 is a possible D gene (5 bases). The V end was cut by 1 base, the J end by 4 bases, with 13 bases between. The CDR3 extends over 15 amino acids. Germline values: CDR1 LNHDA, CDR2 SQIVND (reference sequence). The CDR3 nucleotides read TGTGCCAGTAGTATAGGAGACGCTGGGAGAGAGACCCAGTACTTC. Translating it yields CASSIGDAGRETQYF.

The chain recombines TRBV6-5 with TRBJ2-7, with 9 bases identical to TRBD1. There are 14 residues in the CDR3. The V segment lost 2 bases and the J segment 3 bases; nucleotides outside the gene matches: 2. Germline CDR1 is MNHEY and CDR2 is SVGAGI. This CDR3 reads CASSYRGQGYEQYF. For the CDR3, the DNA is TGTGCCAGCAGTTACAGGGGACAGGGCTACGAGCAGTACTTC.

The chain employs TRBV4-3 and TRBJ1-5; D might be TRBD1 (5 bases). CDR1 is LGHNA, CDR2 YSLEER, per germline. With 0 bases removed from V and 6 bases from J, the gap between germline ends came to 9 bases. The CDR3 totals 14 residues. The CDR3 bases are TGCGCCAGCAGCCAAGACCCAGGGATTCAGCCCCAGCATTTT. Amino acid sequence: CASSQDPGIQPQHF.

This chain connects TRBV5-5 to TRBJ2-1; 15 bases line up with TRBD2. Germline values: CDR1 SGHKS, CDR2 YYEKEE (reference sequence). With V trimmed by 4 bases and J by 2 bases, 1 base remained unmatched. This CDR3 contains 16 residues. Here the CDR3 reads CASSRTSGGAYNEQFF. The CDR3 nucleotides read TGTGCCAGCAGCCGGACTAGCGGGGGGGCCTACAATGAGCAGTTCTTC.

The V and J genes are TRBV12-5 and TRBJ1-5; D is undetermined. Trimming shortened V by 2 bases and J by 7 bases, and 12 bases separated the two germline ends. The CDR3 extends over 14 amino acids. Germline CDR1 LGHNT, CDR2 FRNRAP. The DNA for the CDR3 is TGTGCTAGTGGTTTGACCCTAACCGGACAGCCCCAGCATTTT. Translated: CASGLTLTGQPQHF.

The rearrangement uses TRBV18 and TRBJ1-5, with D unclear. Germline V gene data show CDR1 as KGHSH and CDR2 as LQKENI. The CDR3 runs to 13 residues. The germline V and J ends were trimmed by 4 bases and 1 base, with 5 bases remaining between them. CDR3 nucleotide sequence: TGTGCCAGCTCACAGGGAAGCAATCAGCCCCAGCATTTT. Amino acid sequence: CASSQGSNQPQHF.

The chain combines TRBV11-2 with TRBJ2-7; TRBD2 aligns across 12 bases. The V segment lost 2 bases and the J segment 1 base; nucleotides outside the gene matches: 0. Looked up from germline, CDR1 is SGHAT and CDR2 is FQNNGV. The length of the CDR3 is 15 residues. CDR3 region: CASSLLAGGSYEQYF. CDR3 sequence (DNA): TGTGCCAGCAGCTTACTAGCGGGAGGGTCCTACGAGCAGTACTTC.

The chain couples TRBV10-3 to TRBJ1-2, with TRBD1 matching over 8 bases. CDR3 size: 12 residues. The germline V gene has CDR1 ENHRY and CDR2 SYGVKD. V dropped 2 bases and J dropped 8; count of bases not matched to a gene: 1. CDR3 sequence: CAISEAGGGYTF. The CDR3 DNA follows: TGTGCCATCAGTGAGGCAGGGGGCGGCTACACCTTC.

The chain combines TRBV6-4 with TRBJ2-7; 7 nucleotides agree with TRBD2. The CDR3 is made up of 14 amino acids. Germline V lookup: CDR1 MRHNA, CDR2 SNTAGT. Trimming took 4 bases from V and 0 from J; bases not matched to a gene: 3. CDR3 protein: CASSARGDSYEQYF. In DNA, the CDR3 is TGTGCCAGCAGTGCCCGGGGGGACTCCTACGAGCAGTACTTC.

The CDR3 sequence: CASSFLAGGPNTGELFF. The CDR3 DNA is TGTGCCAGCAGCTTCCTAGCGGGGGGGCCAAACACCGGGGAGCTGTTTTTT. This chain uses TRBV7-6 with TRBJ2-2, with 12 bases aligning to TRBD2. Germline CDR1 and CDR2: SGHVS and FNYEAQ. CDR3 length: 17 amino acids. Trimming removed 3 bases from V and 2 bases from J; junction bases left unmatched: 4.

The J gene is TRBJ2-2, the V gene TRBV6-1; 8 bases align to TRBD1. The J segment lost 3 bases and the V segment lost 10 bases, leaving 10 bases of the junction unmatched. Germline V gene data show CDR1 as MNHNS and CDR2 as SASEGT. This CDR3 has 15 residues. CDR3 nucleotide sequence: TGTGCCATCCTTTGGACAGGGCTTTACACCGGGGAGCTGTTTTTT. Residues: CAILWTGLYTGELFF.

The chain has TRBV9 and TRBJ2-5; perhaps TRBD2 as D (6 bases). The CDR3 loop spans 16 amino acids. V shed 0 bases and J shed 4 bases, with 16 bases lying between them. From germline, CDR1 is SGDLS and CDR2 YYNGEE. The CDR3 reads CASSVDLSGAGETQYF. For the CDR3, the DNA is TGTGCCAGCAGCGTAGATCTTAGCGGAGCGGGAGAGACCCAGTACTTC.

The chain recombines TRBV27 with TRBJ2-1, with 9 bases aligning to TRBD1. Germline V gives CDR1 MNHEY, CDR2 SMNVEV (reference sequence). The CDR3 loop spans 15 amino acids. Trimming at V came to 7 bases and at J to 3 bases, leaving 7 bases not matched to a gene. The DNA of the CDR3 is TGTGCCAGCAAATTACCGGGACAGGGCTACAATGAGCAGTTCTTC. Its translation is CASKLPGQGYNEQFF.

The rearrangement uses TRBV2 and TRBJ2-2; 12 positions agree with TRBD2. Germline V gene sequence: CDR1 SNHLY, CDR2 FYNNEI. The junction had 6 bases not matched to a gene; V was cut back by 2 bases and J by 2 bases. The CDR3 totals 18 residues. The CDR3 here is CASSEPSGGVSNTGELFF. The DNA for the CDR3 is TGTGCCAGCAGTGAACCTAGCGGGGGGGTGTCAAACACCGGGGAGCTGTTTTTT.

The chain recombines TRBV6-1 with TRBJ1-1; TRBD1 matches 9 bases. The CDR3 sequence is 15 residues long. V shed 6 bases and J 1 base; nucleotides not matched to a gene: 6. Germline V gives CDR1 MNHNS, CDR2 SASEGT. The CDR3 DNA reads as TGTGCCAGCAGCAACAGGGGGCGGGGGAACACTGAAGCTTTCTTT. It translates to CASSNRGRGNTEAFF.

The chain recombines TRBV6-5 with TRBJ2-2; 7 positions match TRBD2. Per germline, CDR1 MNHEY and CDR2 SVGAGI. CDR3 size: 16 residues. Unmatched junction bases numbered 3, after V lost 2 bases and J lost 0 bases. CDR3 loop: CASSYGGGANTGELFF. CDR3 bases: TGTGCCAGCAGTTACGGGGGAGGGGCGAACACCGGGGAGCTGTTTTTT.